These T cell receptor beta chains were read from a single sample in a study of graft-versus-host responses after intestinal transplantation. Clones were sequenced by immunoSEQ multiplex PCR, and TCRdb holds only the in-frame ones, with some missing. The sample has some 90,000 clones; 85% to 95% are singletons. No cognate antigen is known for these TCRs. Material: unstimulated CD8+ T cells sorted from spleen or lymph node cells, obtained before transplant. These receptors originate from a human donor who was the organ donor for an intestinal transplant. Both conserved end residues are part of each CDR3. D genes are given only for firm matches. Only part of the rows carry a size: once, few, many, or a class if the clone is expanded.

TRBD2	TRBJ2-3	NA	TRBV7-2	CASSRLGGTDTQYF	TGTGCCAGCAGCCGACTGGGGGGGACAGATACGCAGTATTTT
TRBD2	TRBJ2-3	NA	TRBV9	CASSESGASSTDTQYF	TGTGCCAGCAGTGAGAGCGGGGCCTCTAGCACAGATACGCAGTATTTT
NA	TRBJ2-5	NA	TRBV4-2	CASSQGVQETQYF	TGTGCCAGCAGCCAAGGAGTCCAAGAGACCCAGTACTTC
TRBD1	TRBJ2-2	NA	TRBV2	CASSRDRDTGELFF	TGTGCCAGCAGTAGGGACAGGGATACCGGGGAGCTGTTTTTT
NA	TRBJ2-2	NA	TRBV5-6	CASSYEWGELFF	TGTGCCAGCAGCTACGAGTGGGGGGAGCTGTTTTTT
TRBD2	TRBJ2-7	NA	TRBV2	CASHRLAGGSYEQYF	TGTGCCAGCCATAGACTAGCGGGGGGATCCTACGAGCAGTACTTC
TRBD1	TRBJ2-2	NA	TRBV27	CASIEYGTGGTGELFF	TGTGCCAGCATTGAGTACGGGACAGGGGGCACCGGGGAGCTGTTTTTT
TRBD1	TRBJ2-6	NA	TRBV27	CASSPWTGGESGANVLTF	TGTGCCAGCAGTCCCTGGACAGGGGGCGAATCTGGGGCCAACGTCCTGACTTTC
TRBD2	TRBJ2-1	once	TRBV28	CASRGLAGVITNEQFF	TGTGCCAGCAGGGGACTAGCGGGGGTGATTACTAATGAGCAGTTCTTC
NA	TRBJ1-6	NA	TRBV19	CASSIGGLAGSPLHF	TGTGCCAGTAGTATCGGTGGCTTGGCGGGTTCACCCCTCCACTTT
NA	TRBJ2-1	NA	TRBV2	CAARTEPSSYNEQFF	TGTGCCGCCCGGACTGAGCCGAGCTCCTACAATGAGCAGTTCTTC
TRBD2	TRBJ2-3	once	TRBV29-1	CSVPSGGTDTQYF	TGCAGCGTGCCTAGCGGGGGCACAGATACGCAGTATTTT
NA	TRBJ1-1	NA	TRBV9	CASSVTENTEAFF	TGTGCCAGCAGCGTGACAGAGAACACTGAAGCTTTCTTT
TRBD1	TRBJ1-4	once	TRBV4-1	CASSQVQGADEKLFF	TGCGCCAGCAGCCAAGTTCAGGGGGCGGATGAAAAACTGTTTTTT
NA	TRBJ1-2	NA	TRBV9	CASSVGEGTYGYTF	TGTGCCAGCAGCGTAGGGGAGGGGACCTATGGCTACACCTTC
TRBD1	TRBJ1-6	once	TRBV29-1	CSSEGQGQSPLHF	TGCAGCTCCGAGGGACAGGGGCAATCACCCCTCCACTTT
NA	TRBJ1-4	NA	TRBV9	CASSVAGDKLFF	TGTGCCAGCAGCGTAGCAGGGGATAAACTGTTTTTT
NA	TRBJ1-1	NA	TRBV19	CASTETHGNTEAFF	TGTGCCAGTACCGAAACCCACGGGAACACTGAAGCTTTCTTT
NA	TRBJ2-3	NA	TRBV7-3	CASSLLSTDTQYF	TGTGCCAGCAGCCTATTAAGCACAGATACGCAGTATTTT
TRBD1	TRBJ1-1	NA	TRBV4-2	CASSLWTGRVTEAFF	TGTGCCAGCAGCCTATGGACAGGAAGGGTCACTGAAGCTTTCTTT
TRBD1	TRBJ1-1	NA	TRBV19	CASSWTGGTEAFF	TGTGCCAGTAGTTGGACAGGGGGAACTGAAGCTTTCTTT
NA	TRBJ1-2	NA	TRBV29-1	CSITTGTSYGYTF	TGCAGCATCACGACCGGGACAAGTTATGGCTACACCTTC
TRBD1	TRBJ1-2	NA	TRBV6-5	CASGTGFHDYGYTF	TGTGCCTCCGGGACAGGGTTTCATGACTATGGCTACACCTTC
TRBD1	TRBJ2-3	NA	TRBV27	CASSLRGQSTDTQYF	TGTGCCAGCAGTTTAAGGGGACAGAGCACAGATACGCAGTATTTT
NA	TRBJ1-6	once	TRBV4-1	CASSGPGAAERLHF	TGCGCCAGCAGCGGACCAGGGGCCGCGGAGCGCCTCCACTTT
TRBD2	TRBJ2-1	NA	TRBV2	CASSEWASGGYNEQFF	TGTGCCAGCAGTGAATGGGCCAGCGGGGGTTACAATGAGCAGTTCTTC
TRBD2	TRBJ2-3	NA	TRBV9	CASSGRAGRPDTQYF	TGTGCCAGCAGCGGACGAGCGGGGCGACCAGATACGCAGTATTTT
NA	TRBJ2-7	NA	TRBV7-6	CASSLEAGGSSYEQYF	TGTGCCAGCAGCTTAGAGGCAGGGGGGAGCTCCTACGAGCAGTACTTC
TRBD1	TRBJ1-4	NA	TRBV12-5	CAGLPGQGNLSTNEKLFF	TGTGCTGGCCTTCCGGGACAGGGAAATTTATCAACTAATGAAAAACTGTTTTTT
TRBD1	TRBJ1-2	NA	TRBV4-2	CASSQEETGGFVYGYTF	TGTGCCAGCAGCCAGGAAGAGACAGGGGGCTTTGTCTATGGCTACACCTTC
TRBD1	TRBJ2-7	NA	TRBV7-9	CASRTGSSYEQYF	TGTGCCAGTCGGACAGGGAGCTCCTACGAGCAGTACTTC
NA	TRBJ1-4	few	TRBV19	CATTPGWALHEKLFF	TGTGCCACTACACCCGGATGGGCCTTACATGAAAAACTGTTTTTT
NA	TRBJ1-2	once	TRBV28	CASSSQGTNYGYTF	TGTGCCAGCAGTTCGCAGGGGACTAACTATGGCTACACCTTC
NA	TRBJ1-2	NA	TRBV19	CASSIQNNYGYTF	TGTGCCAGTAGTATACAGAACAACTATGGCTACACCTTC
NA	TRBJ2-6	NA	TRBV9	CASSKGSSGANVLTF	TGTGCCAGCTCGAAGGGGTCCTCTGGGGCCAACGTCCTGACTTTC
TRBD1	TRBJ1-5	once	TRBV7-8	CASSPLVGDRVRNQPQHF	TGTGCCAGCAGCCCCTTAGTGGGGGACAGGGTAAGAAATCAGCCCCAGCATTTT
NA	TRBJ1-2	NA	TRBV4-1	CASSQDMAEANYGYTF	TGCGCCAGCAGCCAAGATATGGCAGAAGCTAACTATGGCTACACCTTC
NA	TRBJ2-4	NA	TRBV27	CASSVSLGDQRANIQYF	TGTGCCAGCAGTGTCTCGCTGGGGGACCAGCGGGCAAACATTCAGTACTTC
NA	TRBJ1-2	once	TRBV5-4	CASSIPDTFPAYGYTF	TGTGCCAGCAGCATCCCGGACACCTTTCCGGCCTATGGCTACACCTTC
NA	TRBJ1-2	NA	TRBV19	CASSMGEGYGYTF	TGTGCCAGTAGTATGGGGGAGGGCTATGGCTACACCTTC
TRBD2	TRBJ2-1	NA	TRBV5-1	CASSDPLAGGPHEQFF	TGCGCCAGCAGCGACCCTCTAGCGGGGGGGCCTCATGAGCAGTTCTTC
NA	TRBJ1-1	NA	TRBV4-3	CASSQVPREANTEAFF	TGCGCCAGCAGCCAAGTGCCACGGGAAGCCAACACTGAAGCTTTCTTT
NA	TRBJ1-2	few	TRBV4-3	CASSQGGGDYGYTF	TGCGCCAGCAGCCAAGGAGGGGGGGACTATGGCTACACCTTC
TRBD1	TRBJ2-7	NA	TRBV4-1	CASSQEQQGTSYEQYF	TGCGCCAGCAGCCAAGAACAACAGGGGACCTCCTACGAGCAGTACTTC
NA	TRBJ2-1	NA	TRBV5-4	CASSSGLASNEQFF	TGTGCCAGCAGCTCCGGGCTAGCTAGCAATGAGCAGTTCTTC
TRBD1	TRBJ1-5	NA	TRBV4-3	CASSAGTGVGNQPQHF	TGCGCCAGCAGCGCAGGGACAGGGGTCGGCAATCAGCCCCAGCATTTT
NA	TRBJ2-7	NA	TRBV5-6	CASSSFQDWNEQYF	TGTGCCAGCAGCTCATTTCAGGATTGGAACGAGCAGTACTTC
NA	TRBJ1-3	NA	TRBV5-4	CASSEISGARATGSGNTIYF	TGTGCCAGCAGCGAGATTAGCGGGGCGCGGGCGACGGGGTCTGGAAACACCATATATTTT
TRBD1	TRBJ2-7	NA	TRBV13	CASTTTGSYEQYF	TGTGCCAGCACCACGACAGGGTCATACGAGCAGTACTTC
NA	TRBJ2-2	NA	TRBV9	CASSLNTGELFF	TGTGCCAGCAGCTTAAACACCGGGGAGCTGTTTTTT
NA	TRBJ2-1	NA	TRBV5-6	CASSLDLYNEQFF	TGTGCCAGCAGCTTGGACTTATACAATGAGCAGTTCTTC
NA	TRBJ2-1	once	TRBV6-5	CASSNQGRVGEQFF	TGTGCCAGCAGCAACCAGGGAAGGGTAGGTGAGCAGTTCTTC
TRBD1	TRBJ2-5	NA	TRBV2	CASTKTGEETQYF	TGTGCCAGCACTAAGACAGGGGAAGAGACCCAGTACTTC
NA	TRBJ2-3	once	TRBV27	CASRTSSQRAADTDTQYF	TGTGCCAGCCGAACTTCTTCTCAGCGGGCCGCTGACACAGATACGCAGTATTTT
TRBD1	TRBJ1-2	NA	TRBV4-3	CASSPGPGQGDGYTF	TGCGCCAGCAGCCCCGGGCCGGGACAGGGGGATGGCTACACCTTC
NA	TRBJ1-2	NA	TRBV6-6	CASSSRGNKGYTF	TGTGCCAGCAGTTCCCGGGGAAACAAGGGCTACACCTTC